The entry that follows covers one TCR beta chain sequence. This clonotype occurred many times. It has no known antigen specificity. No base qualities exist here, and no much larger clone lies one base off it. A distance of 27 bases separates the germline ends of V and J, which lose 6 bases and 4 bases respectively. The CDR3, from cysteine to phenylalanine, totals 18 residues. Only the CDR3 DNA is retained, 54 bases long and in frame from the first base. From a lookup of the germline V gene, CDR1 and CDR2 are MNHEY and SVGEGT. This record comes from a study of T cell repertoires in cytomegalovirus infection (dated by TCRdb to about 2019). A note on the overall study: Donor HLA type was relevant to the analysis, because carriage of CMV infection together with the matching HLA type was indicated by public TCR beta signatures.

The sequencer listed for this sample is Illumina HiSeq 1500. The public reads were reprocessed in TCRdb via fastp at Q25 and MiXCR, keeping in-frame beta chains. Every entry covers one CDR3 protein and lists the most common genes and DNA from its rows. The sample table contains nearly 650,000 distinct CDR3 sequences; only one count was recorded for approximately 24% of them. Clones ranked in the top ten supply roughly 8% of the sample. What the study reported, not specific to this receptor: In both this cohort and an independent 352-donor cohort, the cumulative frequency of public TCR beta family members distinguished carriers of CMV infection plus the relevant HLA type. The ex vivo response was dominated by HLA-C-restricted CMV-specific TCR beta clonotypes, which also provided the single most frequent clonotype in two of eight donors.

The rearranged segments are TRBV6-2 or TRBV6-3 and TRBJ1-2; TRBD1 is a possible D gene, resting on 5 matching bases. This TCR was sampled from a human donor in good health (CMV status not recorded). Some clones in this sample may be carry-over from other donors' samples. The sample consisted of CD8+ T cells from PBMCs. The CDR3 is CASSSSSWRQLRGYGYTF. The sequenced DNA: TGTGCCAGCAGCTCCTCGTCCTGGAGACAGTTAAGAGGCTATGGCTACACCTTC.